The sequence of this T cell receptor (beta chain) was determined in a study of blood T cell repertoires in COVID-19. Study context: PBMCs, B-cell-depleted T cells, or T cells were the source of the cDNA or gDNA that made up the material.

The cohort comprised adults aged roughly 18 to 95 years residing in 24 US areas. Resolution of symptoms, clearance, or two negative PCRs was present in recovered Cohort 3 donors. Authors' processing steps: By means of reference gene primer amplification, nucleated cell counts were estimated. The data were produced by immunoSEQ multiplex PCR, yet TCRdb's version contains in-frame clones alone and is incomplete. The V and J calls and the clone size are those of that table, but D and trimming were determined from the DNA. The table lists over 300,000 clones, approximately 85% of them singletons. Looked up from germline, CDR1 is MGHRA and CDR2 is YSYEKL. V lost 0 bases to trimming and J lost 4 bases; unmatched junction nucleotides: 9. The CDR3 extends over 17 amino acids.

Sequenced: PBMCs or T cells enriched from blood (not recorded which). The rearrangement joins TRBV4-1 to TRBJ2-1, with 7 nucleotides matching TRBD1. This sequence was found in a man under 40 who had recovered from COVID-19. The CDR3 sequence: CASSQDERRTGYNEQFF. In DNA form, the CDR3 reads TGCGCCAGCAGCCAAGATGAGAGGAGGACAGGATACAATGAGCAGTTCTTC.